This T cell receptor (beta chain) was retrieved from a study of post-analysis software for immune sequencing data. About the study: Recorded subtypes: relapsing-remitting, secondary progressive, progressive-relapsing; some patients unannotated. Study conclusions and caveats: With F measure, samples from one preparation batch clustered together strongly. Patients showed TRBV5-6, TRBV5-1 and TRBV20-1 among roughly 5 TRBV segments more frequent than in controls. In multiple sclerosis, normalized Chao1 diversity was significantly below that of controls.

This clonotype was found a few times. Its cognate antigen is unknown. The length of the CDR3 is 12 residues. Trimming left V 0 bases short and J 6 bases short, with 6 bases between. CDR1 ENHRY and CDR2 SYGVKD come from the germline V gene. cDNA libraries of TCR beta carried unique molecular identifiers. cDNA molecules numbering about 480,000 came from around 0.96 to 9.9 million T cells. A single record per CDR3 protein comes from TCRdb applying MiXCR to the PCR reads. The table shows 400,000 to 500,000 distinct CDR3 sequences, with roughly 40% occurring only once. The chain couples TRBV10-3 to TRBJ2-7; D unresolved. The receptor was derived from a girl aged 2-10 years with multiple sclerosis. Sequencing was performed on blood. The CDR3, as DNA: TGTGCCATCAGTGAGTCACTACGCGAGCAGTACTTC. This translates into CAISESLREQYF.